This T cell receptor (beta chain) was identified in a study of blood T cell repertoires in COVID-19. Study background: Spain, Italy and the United States supplied samples that represented acute and convalescent COVID-19.

This clone showed up many times. Original processing methods: Scientists estimated how many nucleated cells there were by amplifying reference gene primers. TCRdb's table, derived via immunoSEQ multiplex PCR, lists solely in-frame clones and lacks some. From that table come the V and J calls and clone size; the DNA was used to work out D and trimming. Of around 99,000 clones listed, 60% to 85% are singletons. Trimming took off 5 bases at V and 3 bases at J, with 17 bases between the two ends. CDR3 length: 16 residues. Germline lookup yields CDR1 SGHVS and CDR2 FQNEAQ. The sequencing sample was made of peripheral blood. This TCR was sampled from a man between 45 and 60 years old who had recovered from COVID-19. V usage is TRBV7-8 and J usage is TRBJ1-5; a weak D match, TRBD1 (6 bases). Written as DNA, the CDR3 is TGTGCCAGCAGCGAAATCGGGACAAACTTCAATCAGCCCCAGCATTTT. It is translated as CASSEIGTNFNQPQHF.